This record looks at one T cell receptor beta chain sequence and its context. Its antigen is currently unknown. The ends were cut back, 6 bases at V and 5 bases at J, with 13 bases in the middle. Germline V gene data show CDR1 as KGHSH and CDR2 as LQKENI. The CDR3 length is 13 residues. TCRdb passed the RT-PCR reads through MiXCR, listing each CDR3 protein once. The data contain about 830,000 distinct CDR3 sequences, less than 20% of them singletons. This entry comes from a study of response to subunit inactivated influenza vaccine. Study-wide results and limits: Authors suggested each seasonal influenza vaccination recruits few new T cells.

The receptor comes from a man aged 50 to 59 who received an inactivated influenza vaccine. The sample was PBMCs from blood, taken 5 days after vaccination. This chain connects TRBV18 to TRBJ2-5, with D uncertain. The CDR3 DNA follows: TGTGCCAGCTCCCCGTCGTTGAAGGAGACCCAGTACTTC. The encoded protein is CASSPSLKETQYF.